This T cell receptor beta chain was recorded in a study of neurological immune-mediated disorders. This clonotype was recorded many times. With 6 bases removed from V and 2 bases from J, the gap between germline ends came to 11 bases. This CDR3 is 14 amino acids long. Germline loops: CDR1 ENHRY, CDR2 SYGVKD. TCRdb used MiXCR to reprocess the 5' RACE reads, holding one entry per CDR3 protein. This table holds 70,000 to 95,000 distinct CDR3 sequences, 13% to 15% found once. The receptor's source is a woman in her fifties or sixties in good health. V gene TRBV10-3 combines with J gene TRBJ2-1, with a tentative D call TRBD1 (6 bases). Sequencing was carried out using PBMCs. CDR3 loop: CAIRNREPYNEQFF. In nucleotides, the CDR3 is TGTGCCATCAGAAACAGGGAACCCTACAATGAGCAGTTCTTC.